This T cell receptor beta chain was sequenced for a study of somatic mutations in cytotoxic T cells in rheumatoid arthritis. Study-wide background: A 30 ml EDTA sample of patient blood was drawn right after diagnosis, before any treatment.

Overall study results and limits: CD8+ clonality rose with age in rheumatoid arthritis patients, unlike in healthy controls. Exceedance of 20% of CD8+ cells by the largest CD8+ clone occurred in 8 of 65 patients.

TCRdb keeps only in-frame clones here, not all; method: immunoSEQ multiplex PCR. The sample has roughly 23,000 clones, 78% seen once. In regard to this clone: As yet, its antigen is unknown.

This CDR3 contains 13 residues. V lost 4 bases and J lost 6; bases outside the gene matches: 5. Germline V gene sequence: CDR1 SGHNT, CDR2 YYREEE (reference sequence). The chain uses TRBV5-4 and TRBJ2-3, with 7 bases fitting TRBD2. The sequencing input was CD8+ T cells sorted from blood. The TCR originated in an adult with rheumatoid arthritis. This CDR3 is CASSRDYRDTQYF. The CDR3 region has the DNA TGTGCCAGCAGCCGGGACTATCGGGATACGCAGTATTTT.